One sample yielded the 6 T cell receptor beta chains listed below, sequenced in a study of control samples from healthy donors and cancer patients. Some clones are missing from TCRdb's copy, which holds only in-frame ones; the method was immunoSEQ multiplex PCR. The sample consists of fewer than 90,000 clones, around 94% of them appearing once. The sample comprised blood. The receptor set was obtained from a woman in her 40s in good health.

The V gene is TRBV27, the J gene TRBJ2-2; 11 positions match TRBD2. This CDR3 spans 16 amino acids. The V gene's germline CDR1 is MNHEY and CDR2 SMNVEV (reference sequence). The trim removed 5 bases at V and 5 bases at J, leaving 7 bases unmatched. This chain's CDR3 is CASSLLAGGGTGELFF. CDR3 nucleotide sequence: TGTGCCAGCAGTCTCCTAGCGGGAGGCGGAACCGGGGAGCTGTTTTTT.

This clone appeared a single time. CDR3 amino acids: CASSLYRGNSPLHF. DNA of the CDR3: TGTGCCAGCAGCTTATACAGGGGAAACTCACCCCTCCACTTT. The V call is TRBV7-9, the J call TRBJ1-6, with TRBD1 identical over 7 bases. J lost 10 bases, V lost 2 bases, and 5 bases had no gene match. The CDR3 is 14 amino acids. The germline V gene has CDR1 SEHNR and CDR2 FQNEAQ (reference sequence). Full variable domain (rest looked up from reference TRBV7-9 and TRBJ1-6): DTGVSQNPRHKITKRGQNVTFRCDPISEHNRLYWYRQTLGQGPEFLTYFQNEAQLEKSRLLSDRFSAERPKGSFSTLEIQRTEQGDSAMYLCASSLYRGNSPLHFGNGTRLTVT.

J is TRBJ2-1 and V is TRBV7-9; D uncertain. V was clipped by 1 base and J by 1 base, with 8 bases between them. Germline CDR1 and CDR2: SEHNR and FQNEAQ (reference sequence). The CDR3 runs 15 residues. The CDR3 region is CASSLESGSYNEQFF. CDR3 coding DNA: TGTGCCAGCAGCTTAGAATCAGGTTCCTACAATGAGCAGTTCTTC.

The chain is built from TRBV4-3 and TRBJ2-1; D might be TRBD1 or TRBD2, each matching 5 bases. Between the trimmed V and J ends, which lost 0 bases and 7 bases, there was a span of 19 bases. The CDR3 is 17 amino acids. Per the germline V gene, CDR1 is LGHNA and CDR2 is YSLEER. The CDR3, as DNA: TGCGCCAGCAGCCAAGATGGAGGCCAGGGTCTGGAGAATGAGCAGTTCTTC. Residues: CASSQDGGQGLENEQFF.

The V call is TRBV30, the J call TRBJ2-3, with D unclear. From germline, CDR1 is GTSNPN and CDR2 SVGIG (reference sequence). Trimming stripped 0 bases from V and 10 bases from J, with 17 bases between. This CDR3 contains 14 residues. This CDR3 reads CAWSVLTRDGAQYF. The CDR3, as DNA: TGTGCCTGGAGTGTTTTGACACGTGATGGGGCGCAGTATTTT.

The chain recombines TRBV7-2 with TRBJ1-2; TRBD1 aligns across 7 bases. The V and J ends lost 5 bases and 8 bases, in that order; junction bases with no gene match: 14. Germline CDR1 and CDR2: SGHTA and FQGNSA. The CDR3 loop spans 15 amino acids. CDR3 coding DNA: TGTGCCAGCAGCCTGCAAGGGGGCGCGGACCAAGGCTACACCTTC. Amino acids: CASSLQGGADQGYTF.